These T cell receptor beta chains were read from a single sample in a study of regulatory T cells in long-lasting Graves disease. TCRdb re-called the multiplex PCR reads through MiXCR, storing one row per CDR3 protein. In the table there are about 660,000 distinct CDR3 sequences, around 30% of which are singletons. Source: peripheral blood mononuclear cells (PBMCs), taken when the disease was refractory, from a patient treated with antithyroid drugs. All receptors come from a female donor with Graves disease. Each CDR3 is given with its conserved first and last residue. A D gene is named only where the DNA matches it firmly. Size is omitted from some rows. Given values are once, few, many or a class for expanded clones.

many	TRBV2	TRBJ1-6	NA	CASIRGYNSPLHF	TGTGCCAGCATCCGGGGGTATAATTCACCCCTCCACTTT
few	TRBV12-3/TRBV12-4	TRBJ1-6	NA	CASSLGARPLHF	TGTGCCAGCAGTTTAGGGGCGCGGCCCCTCCACTTT
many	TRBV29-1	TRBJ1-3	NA	CSVQGISGNTIYF	TGCAGCGTCCAGGGGATCTCTGGAAACACCATATATTTT
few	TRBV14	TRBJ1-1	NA	CASSQKWANTEAFF	TGTGCCAGCAGCCAAAAGTGGGCTAACACTGAAGCTTTCTTT
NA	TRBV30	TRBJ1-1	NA	CAWSEYRRNTEAFF	TGTGCCTGGAGTGAATACAGGAGGAACACTGAAGCTTTCTTT
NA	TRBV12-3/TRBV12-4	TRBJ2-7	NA	CASSPFGGLTYEQYF	TGTGCCAGCAGTCCATTCGGGGGGCTAACCTACGAGCAGTACTTC
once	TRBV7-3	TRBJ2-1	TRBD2	CASGKGLAGGNEQFF	TGTGCCAGCGGCAAGGGGCTAGCGGGAGGCAATGAGCAGTTCTTC
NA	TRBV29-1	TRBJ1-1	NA	CSVEGGGGTEAFF	TGCAGCGTTGAAGGGGGGGGGGGCACTGAAGCTTTCTTT
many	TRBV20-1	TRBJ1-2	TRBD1	CSATGTANYGYTF	TGCAGTGCTACCGGGACAGCGAACTATGGCTACACCTTC
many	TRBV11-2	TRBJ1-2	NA	CASSPMDRRAYGYTF	TGTGCCAGCAGCCCTATGGATCGACGGGCCTATGGCTACACCTTC
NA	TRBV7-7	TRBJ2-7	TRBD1	CASQTRQGSSYEQYF	TGTGCTAGCCAAACTAGACAGGGCAGCTCCTACGAGCAGTACTTC
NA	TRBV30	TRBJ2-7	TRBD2	CAWSLLAGVYF	TGTGCCTGGAGTTTGCTAGCGGGAGTCTACTTC
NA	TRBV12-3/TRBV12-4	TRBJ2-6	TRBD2	CASRLGRELSGANVLTF	TGTGCCAGCAGGCTGGGGAGGGAGCTCTCCGGGGCCAACGTCCTGACTTTC
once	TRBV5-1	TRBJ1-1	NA	CASSLGRGGRASEAFF	TGCGCCAGCAGCTTAGGCCGTGGGGGGCGCGCCAGTGAAGCTTTCTTT
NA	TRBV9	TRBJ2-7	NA	CASSVVLLVPDYTYEQYF	TGTGCCAGCAGCGTAGTCCTACTAGTCCCAGACTATACTTACGAGCAGTACTTC
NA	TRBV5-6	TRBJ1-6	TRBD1	CASSLVDRVHSPLHF	TGTGCCAGCAGCTTGGTGGACAGGGTCCATTCACCCCTCCACTTT
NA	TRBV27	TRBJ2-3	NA	CASSSGPVDTDTQYF	TGTGCCAGCAGTTCGGGACCCGTCGACACAGATACGCAGTATTTT
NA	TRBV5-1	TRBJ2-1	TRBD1	CASSPGGNEQFF	TGCGCCAGCAGCCCAGGGGGCAATGAGCAGTTCTTC
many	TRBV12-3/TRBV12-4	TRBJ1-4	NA	CASRGVSTNEKLFF	TGTGCCAGCAGGGGCGTATCAACTAATGAAAAACTGTTTTTT
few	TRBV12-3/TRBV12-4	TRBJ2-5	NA	CASSSLLEETQYF	TGTGCCAGCAGTTCTTTGCTTGAAGAGACCCAGTACTTC
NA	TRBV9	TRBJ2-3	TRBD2	CASSKRAGADTQYF	TGTGCCAGCTCTAAACGGGCGGGAGCAGATACGCAGTATTTT
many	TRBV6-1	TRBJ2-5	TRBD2	CASSRLKSRTSGETQYF	TGTGCCAGCAGTAGACTAAAATCGCGGACTAGCGGTGAGACCCAGTACTTC
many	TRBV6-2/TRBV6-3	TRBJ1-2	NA	CASSESLHRTGYTF	TGTGCCAGCAGTGAATCACTTCATCGGACTGGCTACACCTTC
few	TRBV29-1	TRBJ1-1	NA	CSVDRGVDTEAFF	TGCAGCGTTGATAGGGGGGTAGACACTGAAGCTTTCTTT
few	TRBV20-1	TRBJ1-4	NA	CSANDGSNEKLFF	TGCAGTGCTAATGACGGAAGTAATGAAAAACTGTTTTTT
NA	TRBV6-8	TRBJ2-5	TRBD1	CASPKGQGRETQYF	TGTGCCAGCCCCAAAGGACAGGGGAGGGAGACCCAGTACTTC
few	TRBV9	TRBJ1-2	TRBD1	CASGAPGTGDNYGYTF	TGTGCCAGCGGGGCTCCCGGGACAGGGGACAACTATGGCTACACCTTC
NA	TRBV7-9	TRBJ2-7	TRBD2	CASSLALAGPAYEQYF	TGTGCCAGCAGCTTAGCACTAGCGGGTCCAGCCTACGAGCAGTACTTC
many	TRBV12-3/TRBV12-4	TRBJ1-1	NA	CASSFRQNTEAFF	TGTGCCAGCAGTTTTAGGCAGAACACTGAAGCTTTCTTT
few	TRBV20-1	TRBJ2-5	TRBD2	CSAVKTSGLEQETQYF	TGCAGTGCTGTCAAGACTAGCGGATTGGAGCAAGAGACCCAGTACTTC
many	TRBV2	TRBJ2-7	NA	CASRDGQLSYEQYF	TGTGCCAGCAGAGACGGACAACTCTCCTACGAGCAGTACTTC
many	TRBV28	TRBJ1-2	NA	CASYGWAGNPYGYTF	TGTGCCAGCTACGGGTGGGCCGGGAACCCCTATGGCTACACCTTC
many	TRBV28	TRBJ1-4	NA	CATSGSGKLFF	TGTGCCACCTCGGGGTCGGGAAAACTGTTTTTT
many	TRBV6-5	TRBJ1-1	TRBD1	CASSYSTGGRENTEAFF	TGTGCCAGCAGTTACTCTACAGGGGGGAGAGAGAACACTGAAGCTTTCTTT
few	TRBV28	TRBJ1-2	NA	CASGIWDRGYTF	TGTGCCAGCGGGATCTGGGATAGGGGCTACACCTTC
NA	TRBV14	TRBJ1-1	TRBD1	CASSKTGTPEAFF	TGTGCCAGCAGCAAGACAGGGACCCCTGAAGCTTTCTTT
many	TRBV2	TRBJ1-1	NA	CASSEDSNTEAFF	TGTGCCAGCAGTGAAGACTCGAACACTGAAGCTTTCTTT
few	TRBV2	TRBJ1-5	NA	CASSEAPQPQHF	TGTGCCAGCAGTGAAGCGCCACAGCCCCAGCATTTT
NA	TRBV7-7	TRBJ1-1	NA	CASSSRRGAGAFF	TGTGCTAGCAGCTCCAGGCGCGGGGCGGGAGCTTTCTTT
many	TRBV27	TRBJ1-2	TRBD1	CASSSIRGDRGQRGYTF	TGTGCCAGCAGTTCCATTCGGGGGGACAGGGGACAGCGAGGCTACACCTTC
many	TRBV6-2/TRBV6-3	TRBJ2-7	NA	CASSYPGDSYEQYF	TGTGCCAGCAGTTACCCGGGAGACTCCTACGAGCAGTACTTC
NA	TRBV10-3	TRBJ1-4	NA	CAIPGTEMRKLFF	TGTGCCATCCCTGGGACTGAAATGAGGAAACTGTTTTTT